This T cell receptor beta chain was sequenced during a study of molecular identifiers for immune sequencing clone quantification. Study-wide results and caveats: In a background of about 1 million naive cells, spiked Jurkat TCR RNA from one cell was reportedly detectable.

The germline gives CDR1 SGHNT, CDR2 YYREEE (reference sequence). The germline V and J ends were trimmed by 5 bases and 3 bases, with 16 bases remaining between them. The CDR3 sequence is 15 residues long. This clonotype showed up many times. Its specificity is not known. TCRdb reprocessed the PCR reads with MiXCR, giving one entry per CDR3 protein. The table lists more than 450,000 distinct CDR3 sequences, about 21% of them singletons. A CD8+CD4-CCR7+CD45RA+ gate was used to sort naive CD8 T cells. This clonotype was obtained from a human donor in good health. Some libraries in this study had Jurkat cell RNA spiked in. V is TRBV5-4 and J is TRBJ2-3; weak D call: TRBD1 (5 bases). Sequenced sample: naive CD8+ T cells from blood, with Jurkat cell RNA spiked in. Subset specified: FACS-sorted CD8+CD4-CCR7+CD45RA+ naive T cells. The CDR3 reads CASREGAGQTDTQYF. The DNA for the CDR3 is TGTGCCAGCAGGGAAGGGGCAGGTCAAACAGATACGCAGTATTTT.